The source of this TCR beta chain is a study of cytomegalovirus exposure and HLA in healthy donors. A note on this clone: The antigen remains unidentified.

Study-level results: Rare sequences made up most TCRs, while some public TCRs were found in many donors.

13 Jbeta primers and 60 Vbeta primers were used for the PCR. Clones were read by immunoSEQ multiplex PCR, and TCRdb kept only the in-frame ones, dropping some. The sample has 100,000 to 150,000 clones, around 69% seen once. The CDR3 extends over 15 amino acids. The source of this sequence is a man aged 45 to 65 in good health and CMV-seropositive. The sample taken for sequencing was PBMCs. V usage is TRBV12-2 and J usage is TRBJ1-5. TRBV12-2 is reported as a pseudogene. The CDR3 is CASRPAGIPLIIRHF. Written as DNA, the CDR3 is TGTGCAAGTCGCCCGGCCGGGATCCCTCTTATAATAAGGCATTTT.